Presented here are 4 T cell receptor beta chains from one specimen sequenced in a study of patients and donors after allogeneic stem cell transplantation. TCRdb re-analysed the RT-PCR reads in MiXCR, keeping a single row per CDR3 protein. The sample carries about a million distinct CDR3 sequences, around 17% recorded once. The sequencing sample was made of blood, either unsorted or a sorted T cell fraction (not recorded which). Every receptor here comes from a human donor who was either an allogeneic HSCT recipient or a stem cell or donor lymphocyte infusion donor (not recorded which). It is not recorded whose cells these are; they may come from a transplant donor.

This clonotype has only a few counts. The chain links TRBV9 to TRBJ2-7; 9 bases match TRBD1. After removal of 4 bases from V and 5 bases from J, the junction contained 16 bases not matched to a gene. This CDR3 contains 17 residues. Germline-derived CDR1 and CDR2 are SGDLS and YYNGEE. The CDR3 here is CASSRTGTGWDDDEQYF. CDR3 sequence (DNA): TGTGCCAGCAGCCGAACCGGGACAGGGTGGGATGACGACGAGCAGTACTTC.

This clonotype was seen only a few times. The rearrangement joins TRBV5-6 to TRBJ2-6; 10 nucleotides align to TRBD1. From germline, CDR1 is SGHDT and CDR2 YYEEEE. This CDR3 has 19 amino acids. V shed 4 bases, J shed 1 base, and the junction held 11 bases outside the gene matches. The CDR3 nucleotides are TGTGCCAGCAGCCTAACGTCCGGGACAGGGGCTTCTGGGGCCAACGTCCTGACTTTC. Translation: CASSLTSGTGASGANVLTF.

This clonotype was seen ten or more times. Here the CDR3 DNA reads TGTGCCAGCAGTTTCAGAGGGACCTCTGGGGCCAACGTCCTGACTTTC. The encoded protein is CASSFRGTSGANVLTF. The V gene is TRBV12-3 or TRBV12-4, the J gene TRBJ2-6; D might be TRBD1 or TRBD2, each matching 5 bases. The CDR3 loop spans 16 amino acids. The V and J ends lost 3 bases and 0 bases respectively, with 9 bases between them.

This chain joins TRBV4-2 and TRBJ2-1; D may be TRBD2 (5 bases). V lost 1 base, J lost 2 bases, and 9 bases lay in between. The CDR3 is made up of 15 amino acids. Germline-derived CDR1 and CDR2 are LGHNA and YNFKEQ. The CDR3 region is CASSQVREPYNEQFF. CDR3 DNA sequence: TGTGCCAGCAGCCAAGTGAGGGAACCCTACAATGAGCAGTTCTTC.